What follows are 10 T cell receptor beta chains derived from one specimen sequenced in a study of metastatic and nonmetastatic thyroid tumors. There were no patients who had received any treatment before thyroid surgery. TCRdb re-clonotyped the PCR reads through MiXCR. The table lists about 17,000 clones, over 25% of them singletons. Sequencing was done on a sample of tumor tissue. Receptors were obtained from a male donor with papillary thyroid cancer or a benign thyroid nodule (not recorded which). Some clones in this sample may be carry-over from other donors' samples.

This clone appeared many times. This chain connects TRBV7-6 to TRBJ1-4, with 7 bases lining up with TRBD1. The V segment lost 4 bases and the J segment 3 bases; nucleotides outside the gene matches: 8. CDR3 length: 16 amino acids. The germline V gene encodes CDR1 SGHVS and CDR2 FNYEAQ. The CDR3 DNA reads as TGTGCCAGCAGCTCATACCAGGGGGTAGCTAATGAAAAACTGTTTTTT. As protein: CASSSYQGVANEKLFF.

This clone was detected ten times or more. This chain uses TRBV11-3 with TRBJ1-5; D is undetermined. Germline-derived CDR1 and CDR2 are SGHNT and YENEEA. This CDR3 comprises 13 residues. Trimming pared 1 base from V and 4 bases from J, leaving 5 bases between. The CDR3 DNA reads as TGTGCCAGCAGCTTAGGCAGAAATCAGCCCCAGCATTTT. This gives the protein CASSLGRNQPQHF.

In its sample, this clone was seen a few times. This may stem from a read error, because a much larger clone lies one nucleotide away. The V and J genes are TRBV20-1 and TRBJ2-5, with D maybe TRBD1 (7 bases). Germline-derived CDR1 and CDR2 are DFQATT and SNEGSKA (reference sequence). The CDR3 sequence is 13 residues long. Trimming cost V 7 bases and J 7 bases, with 19 bases left between them. Here the CDR3 reads CSVPEGQLGTQYF. DNA for the CDR3: TGCAGTGTTCCGGAGGGACAGTTAGGGACCCAGTACTTC.

This clone showed up many times. The chain combines TRBV18 with TRBJ1-1; no clear D gene. This CDR3 region has 14 residues. Trimming shortened V by 2 bases and J by 6 bases, and 13 bases separated the two germline ends. From germline, CDR1 is KGHSH and CDR2 LQKENI. CDR3 protein: CASSPRDGAAEAFF. The DNA of the CDR3 is TGTGCCAGCTCACCAAGGGATGGAGCGGCTGAAGCTTTCTTT. Drawing the rest from reference TRBV18 and TRBJ1-1, the complete variable domain is NAGVMQNPRHLVRRRGQEARLRCSPMKGHSHVYWYRQLPEEGLKFMVYLQKENIIDESGMPKERFSAEFPKEGPSILRIQQVVRGDSAAYFCASSPRDGAAEAFFGQGTRLTVV.

This chain joins TRBV5-1 and TRBJ1-1, with TRBD1 identical over 7 bases. Germline CDR1 and CDR2: SGHRS and YFSETQ. The CDR3 has 13 residues. J gave up 6 bases and V 5 bases, and 7 bases lay outside the gene matches. The CDR3 reads CASSSGGNAEAFF. As DNA, the CDR3 is TGCGCCAGCAGTTCAGGGGGAAACGCTGAAGCTTTCTTT.

The chain has TRBV18 and TRBJ1-6; no definite D call. V lost 1 base to trimming and J lost 8 bases, with 12 bases between them. CDR1 and CDR2 (germline): KGHSH, LQKENI. This CDR3 contains 15 residues. CDR3 in DNA: TGTGCCAGCTCACCACGGCAGGCCCCAGATTCACCCCTCCACTTT. Encoded protein: CASSPRQAPDSPLHF. Based on the CDR3 plus reference TRBV18 and TRBJ1-6, the full variable domain is NAGVMQNPRHLVRRRGQEARLRCSPMKGHSHVYWYRQLPEEGLKFMVYLQKENIIDESGMPKERFSAEFPKEGPSILRIQQVVRGDSAAYFCASSPRQAPDSPLHFGNGTRLTVT.

The chain uses TRBV15 and TRBJ2-1, with 14 bases identical to TRBD2. This CDR3 has 18 residues. The V gene's germline CDR1 is LNHNV and CDR2 YYDKDF (reference sequence). The V segment lost 6 bases and the J segment 6 bases; nucleotides outside the gene matches: 13. The CDR3 spells CATRDRGGTSGSSNEQFF. The CDR3 coding sequence is TGTGCCACCAGGGATAGGGGTGGGACTAGCGGGAGTTCCAATGAGCAGTTCTTC.

This clone came up many times. The chain combines TRBV7-8 with TRBJ1-4; TRBD1 matches at 11 bases. With 5 bases clipped from V and 7 bases from J, the junction kept 9 bases outside the gene matches. CDR3 length: 16 amino acids. Germline CDR1 SGHVS, CDR2 FQNEAQ. The CDR3 is CASSQTSGTGGEKLFF. For the CDR3, the DNA is TGTGCCAGCAGCCAAACTTCCGGGACAGGGGGTGAAAAACTGTTTTTT. Using reference TRBV7-8 and TRBJ1-4 for the parts outside the CDR3, the full variable domain is GAGVSQSPRYKVAKRGQDVALRCDPISGHVSLFWYQQALGQGPEFLTYFQNEAQLDKSGLPSDRFFAERPEGSVSTLKIQRTQQEDSAVYLCASSQTSGTGGEKLFFGSGTQLSVL.

In this sample, this clone turned up many times. Other DNA sequences in the sample encode the same CDR3. V is TRBV28 and J is TRBJ2-1, with unresolved D. V was pared by 1 base and J by 7 bases, with 5 bases between. CDR3 size: 12 residues. Germline lookup yields CDR1 MDHEN and CDR2 SYDVKM. This chain's CDR3 is CASSLSANEQFF. Here the CDR3 DNA reads TGTGCCAGCAGTTTATCGGCAAATGAGCAGTTCTTC.

The chain uses TRBV5-5 and TRBJ2-1, with 8 bases lining up with TRBD2. This CDR3 is 15 amino acids long. CDR1 SGHKS and CDR2 YYEKEE come from the germline V gene (reference sequence). V lost 2 bases and J lost 8; bases outside the gene matches: 9. CDR3 sequence: CASSFTSGQNYEQFF. The CDR3 DNA follows: TGTGCCAGCAGCTTCACTAGCGGACAAAACTATGAGCAGTTCTTC.